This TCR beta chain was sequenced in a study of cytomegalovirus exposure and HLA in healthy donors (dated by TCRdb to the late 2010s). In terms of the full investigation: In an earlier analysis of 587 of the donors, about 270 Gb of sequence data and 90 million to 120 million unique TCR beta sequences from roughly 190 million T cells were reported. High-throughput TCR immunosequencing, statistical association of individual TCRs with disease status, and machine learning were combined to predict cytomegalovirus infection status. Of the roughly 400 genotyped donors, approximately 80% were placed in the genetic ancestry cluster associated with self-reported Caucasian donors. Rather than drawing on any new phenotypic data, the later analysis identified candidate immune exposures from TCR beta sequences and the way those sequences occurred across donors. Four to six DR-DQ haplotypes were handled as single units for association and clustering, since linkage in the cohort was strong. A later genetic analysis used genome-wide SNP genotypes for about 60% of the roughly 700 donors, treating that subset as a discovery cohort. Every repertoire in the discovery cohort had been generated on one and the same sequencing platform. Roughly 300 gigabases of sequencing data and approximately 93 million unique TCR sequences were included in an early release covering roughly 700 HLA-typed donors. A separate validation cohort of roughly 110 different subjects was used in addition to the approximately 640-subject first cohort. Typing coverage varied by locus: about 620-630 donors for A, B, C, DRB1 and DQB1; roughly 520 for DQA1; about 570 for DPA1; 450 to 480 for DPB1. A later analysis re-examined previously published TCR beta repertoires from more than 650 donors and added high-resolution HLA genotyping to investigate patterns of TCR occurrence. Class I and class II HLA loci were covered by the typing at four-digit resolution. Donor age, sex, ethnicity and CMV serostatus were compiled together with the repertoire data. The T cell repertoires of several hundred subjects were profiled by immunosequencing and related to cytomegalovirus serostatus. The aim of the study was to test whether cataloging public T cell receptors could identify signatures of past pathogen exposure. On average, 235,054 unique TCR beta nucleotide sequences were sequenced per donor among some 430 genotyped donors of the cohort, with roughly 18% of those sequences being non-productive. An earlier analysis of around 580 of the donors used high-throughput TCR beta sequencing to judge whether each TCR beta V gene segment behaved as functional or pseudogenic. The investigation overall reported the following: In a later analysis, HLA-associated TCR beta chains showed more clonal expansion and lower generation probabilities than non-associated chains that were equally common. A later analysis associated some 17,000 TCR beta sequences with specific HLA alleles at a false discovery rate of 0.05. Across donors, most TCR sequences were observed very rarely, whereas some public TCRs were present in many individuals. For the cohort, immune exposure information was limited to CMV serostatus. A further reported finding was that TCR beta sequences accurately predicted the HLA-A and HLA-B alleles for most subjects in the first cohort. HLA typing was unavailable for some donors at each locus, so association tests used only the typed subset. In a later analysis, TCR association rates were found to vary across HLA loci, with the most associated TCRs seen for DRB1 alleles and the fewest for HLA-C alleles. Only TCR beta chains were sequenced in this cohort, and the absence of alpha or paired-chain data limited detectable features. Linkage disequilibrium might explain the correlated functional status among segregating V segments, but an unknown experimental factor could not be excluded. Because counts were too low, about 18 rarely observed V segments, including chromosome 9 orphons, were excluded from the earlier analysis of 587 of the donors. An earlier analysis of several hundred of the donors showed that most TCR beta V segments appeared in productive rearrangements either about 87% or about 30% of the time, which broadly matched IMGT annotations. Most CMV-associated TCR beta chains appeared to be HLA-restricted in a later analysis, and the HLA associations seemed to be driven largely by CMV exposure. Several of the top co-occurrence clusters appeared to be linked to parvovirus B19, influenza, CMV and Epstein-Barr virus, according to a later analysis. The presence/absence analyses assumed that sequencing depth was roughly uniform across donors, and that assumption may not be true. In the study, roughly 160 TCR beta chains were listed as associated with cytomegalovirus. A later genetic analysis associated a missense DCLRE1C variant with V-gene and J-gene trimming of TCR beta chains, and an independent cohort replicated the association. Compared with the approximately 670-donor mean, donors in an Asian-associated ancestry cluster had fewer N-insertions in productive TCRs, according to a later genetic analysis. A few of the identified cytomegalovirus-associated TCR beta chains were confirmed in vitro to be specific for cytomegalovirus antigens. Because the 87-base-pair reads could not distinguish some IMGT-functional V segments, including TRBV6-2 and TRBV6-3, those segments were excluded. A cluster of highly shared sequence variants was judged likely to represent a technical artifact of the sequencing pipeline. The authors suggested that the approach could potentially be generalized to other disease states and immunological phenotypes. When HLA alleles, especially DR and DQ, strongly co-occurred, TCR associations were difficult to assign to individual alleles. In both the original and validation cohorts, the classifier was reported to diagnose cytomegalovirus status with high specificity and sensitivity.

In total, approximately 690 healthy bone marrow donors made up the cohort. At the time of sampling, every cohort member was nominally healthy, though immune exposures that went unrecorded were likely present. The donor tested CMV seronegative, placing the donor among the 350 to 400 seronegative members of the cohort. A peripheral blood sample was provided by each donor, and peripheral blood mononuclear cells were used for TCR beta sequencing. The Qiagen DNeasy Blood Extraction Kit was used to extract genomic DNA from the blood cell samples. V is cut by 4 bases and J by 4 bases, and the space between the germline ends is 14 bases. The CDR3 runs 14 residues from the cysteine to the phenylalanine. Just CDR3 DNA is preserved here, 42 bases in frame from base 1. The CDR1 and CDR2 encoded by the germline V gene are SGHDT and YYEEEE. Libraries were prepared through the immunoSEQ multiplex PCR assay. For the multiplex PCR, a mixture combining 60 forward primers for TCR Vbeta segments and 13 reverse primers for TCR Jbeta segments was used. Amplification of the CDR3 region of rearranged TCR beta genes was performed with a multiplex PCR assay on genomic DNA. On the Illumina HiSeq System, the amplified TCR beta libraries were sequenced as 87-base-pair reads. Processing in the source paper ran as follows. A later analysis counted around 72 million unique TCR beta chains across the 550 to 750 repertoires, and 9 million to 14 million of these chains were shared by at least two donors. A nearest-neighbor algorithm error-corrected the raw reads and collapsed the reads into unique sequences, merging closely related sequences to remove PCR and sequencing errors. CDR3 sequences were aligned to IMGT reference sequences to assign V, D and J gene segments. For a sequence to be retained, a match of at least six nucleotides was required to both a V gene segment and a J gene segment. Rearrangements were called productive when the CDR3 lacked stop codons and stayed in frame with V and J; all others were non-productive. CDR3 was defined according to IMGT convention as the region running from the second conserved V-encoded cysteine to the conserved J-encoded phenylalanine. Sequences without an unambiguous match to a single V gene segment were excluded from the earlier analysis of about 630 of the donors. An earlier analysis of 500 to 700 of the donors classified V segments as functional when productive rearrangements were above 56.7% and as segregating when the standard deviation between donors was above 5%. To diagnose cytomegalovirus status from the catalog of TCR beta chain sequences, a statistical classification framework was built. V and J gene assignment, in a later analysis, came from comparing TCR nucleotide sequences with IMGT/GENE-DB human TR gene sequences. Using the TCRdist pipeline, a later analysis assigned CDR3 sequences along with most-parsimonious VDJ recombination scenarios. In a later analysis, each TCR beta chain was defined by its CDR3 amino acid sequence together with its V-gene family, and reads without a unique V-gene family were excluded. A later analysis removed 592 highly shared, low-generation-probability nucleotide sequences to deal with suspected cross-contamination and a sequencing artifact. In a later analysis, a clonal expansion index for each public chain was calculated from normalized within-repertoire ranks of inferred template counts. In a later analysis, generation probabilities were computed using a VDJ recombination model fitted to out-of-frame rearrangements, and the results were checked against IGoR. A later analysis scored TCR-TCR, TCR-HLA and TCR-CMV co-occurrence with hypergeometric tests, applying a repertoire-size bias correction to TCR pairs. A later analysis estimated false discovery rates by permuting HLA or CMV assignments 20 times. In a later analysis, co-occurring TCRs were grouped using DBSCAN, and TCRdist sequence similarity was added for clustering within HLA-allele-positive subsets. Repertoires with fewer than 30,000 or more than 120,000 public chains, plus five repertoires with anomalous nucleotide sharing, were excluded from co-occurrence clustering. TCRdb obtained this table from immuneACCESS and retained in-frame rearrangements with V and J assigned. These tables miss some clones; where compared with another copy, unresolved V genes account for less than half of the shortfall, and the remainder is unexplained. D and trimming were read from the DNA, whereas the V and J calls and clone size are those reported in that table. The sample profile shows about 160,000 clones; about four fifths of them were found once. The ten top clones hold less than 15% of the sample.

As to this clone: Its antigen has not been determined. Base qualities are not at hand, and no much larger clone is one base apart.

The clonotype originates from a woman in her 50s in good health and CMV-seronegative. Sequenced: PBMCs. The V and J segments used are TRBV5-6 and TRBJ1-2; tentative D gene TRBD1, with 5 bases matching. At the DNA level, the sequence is TGTGCCAGCAGCCCGGTGGGGGGACCCTATGGCTACACCTTC. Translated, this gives CASSPVGGPYGYTF.